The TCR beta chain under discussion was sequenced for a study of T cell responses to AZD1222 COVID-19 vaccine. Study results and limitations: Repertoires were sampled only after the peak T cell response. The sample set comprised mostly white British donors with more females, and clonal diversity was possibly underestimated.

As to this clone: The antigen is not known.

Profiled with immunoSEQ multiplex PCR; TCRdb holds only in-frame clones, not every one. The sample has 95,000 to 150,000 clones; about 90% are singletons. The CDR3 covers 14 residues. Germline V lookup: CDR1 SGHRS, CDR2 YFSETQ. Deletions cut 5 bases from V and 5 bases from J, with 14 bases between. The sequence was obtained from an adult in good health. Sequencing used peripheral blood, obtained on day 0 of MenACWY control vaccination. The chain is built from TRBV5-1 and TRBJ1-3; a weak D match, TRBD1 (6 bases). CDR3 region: CASRPGELRNTIYF. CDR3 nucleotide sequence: TGCGCCAGCAGGCCAGGGGAGCTGAGAAACACCATATATTTT.